The 20 T cell receptor beta chains below were found in one sample sequenced in a study of blood T cell repertoires in COVID-19. The table came from immunoSEQ multiplex PCR; TCRdb's copy has only in-frame clones and leaves some out. This sample has 88,000 or so clones, with about four fifths found just once. Sequencing was carried out using peripheral blood. These receptors were obtained from a human donor in a cohort sampled during active COVID-19.

This clone was found a few times. CDR3 sequence (DNA): TGCGCCAGCAGCGTAACTAGCGGAGGTTACGAGCAGTACTTC. It yields the protein CASSVTSGGYEQYF. The V gene is TRBV4-1, the J gene TRBJ2-7; 8 bases are shared with TRBD2. The CDR3 has 14 residues. Germline V gene lookup returns CDR1 MGHRA and CDR2 YSYEKL. With 5 bases clipped from V and 4 bases from J, the junction kept 7 bases outside the gene matches.

The V gene is TRBV7-2, the J gene TRBJ2-1; D is possibly TRBD1 (5 bases). The CDR3 spans 13 residues. CDR1 and CDR2 from the germline V gene are SGHTA and FQGNSA. The V end was cut by 2 bases, the J end by 10 bases, with 12 bases between. CDR3 in DNA: TGTGCCAGCAGCTTATGGGGCTCTTTAGAGCAGTTCTTC. It specifies CASSLWGSLEQFF.

J is TRBJ1-1 and V is TRBV9; tentatively, D is TRBD1 (5 bases). The ends were cut back, 3 bases at V and 1 base at J, with 10 bases in the middle. The CDR3 covers 14 residues. In germline, CDR1 is SGDLS, CDR2 YYNGEE. This CDR3 is CASSESGANTEAFF. The CDR3 nucleotides read TGTGCCAGCAGCGAGAGCGGGGCGAACACTGAAGCTTTCTTT.

The J gene is TRBJ1-1, the V gene TRBV3-1 (or the pseudogene TRBV3-2), with 7 bases identical to TRBD1. Germline V gene lookup returns CDR1 LGHDT and CDR2 YNNKEL (reference sequence). The length of the CDR3 is 15 residues. V trimming: 2 bases; J trimming: 1 base; junction bases outside the gene matches: 4. DNA for the CDR3: TGTGCCAGCAGCCAACGACAGGGCGGGAACACTGAAGCTTTCTTT. Protein product: CASSQRQGGNTEAFF.

The chain is built from TRBV12-3 or TRBV12-4 and TRBJ1-5, with a possible D match to TRBD1 (6 bases). The germline V and J ends were trimmed by 6 bases and 5 bases, with 11 bases remaining between them. The CDR3 runs to 13 residues. CDR3 nucleotide sequence: TGTGCCAGCAGGGCACAGGGAGATCAGCCCCAGCATTTT. Translating it yields CASRAQGDQPQHF.

This chain joins TRBV19 and TRBJ2-1, with D perhaps matching TRBD2 (5 bases). CDR1 and CDR2 from the germline V gene are LNHDA and SQIVND (reference sequence). V was trimmed by 7 bases and J by 4 bases, leaving 8 bases between them. This CDR3 has 12 residues. For the CDR3, the DNA is TGTGCCAGTACAAGAGGGTACAATGAGCAGTTCTTC. Its translation is CASTRGYNEQFF. Complete variable domain (other parts from reference TRBV19 and TRBJ2-1): DGGITQSPKYLFRKEGQNVTLSCEQNLNHDAMYWYRQDPGQGLRLIYYSQIVNDFQKGDIAEGYSVSREKKESFPLTVTSAQKNPTAFYLCASTRGYNEQFFGPGTRLTVL.

The J gene is TRBJ2-5, the V gene TRBV4-1, with TRBD2 matching 8 bases. CDR1 MGHRA and CDR2 YSYEKL come from the germline V gene. J gave up 4 bases and V 4 bases, and 2 bases lay outside the gene matches. CDR3 size: 13 residues. Here the CDR3 DNA reads TGCGCCAGCAGCCTTACTAGCGGAGAGACCCAGTACTTC. Encoded protein: CASSLTSGETQYF.

This sequence joins TRBV19 and TRBJ2-4, with TRBD2 as a possible D gene (5 bases). CDR3 length equals 18 residues. Germline V lookup: CDR1 LNHDA, CDR2 SQIVND (reference sequence). V gave up 0 bases and J gave up 0 bases, with 15 bases separating them. CDR3 DNA sequence: TGTGCCAGTAGTATAGATCGGAGTCTAGCTGTAGCCAAAAACATTCAGTACTTC. It yields the protein CASSIDRSLAVAKNIQYF.

V gene TRBV7-2 combines with J gene TRBJ1-1; maybe TRBD1 (5 bases). This CDR3 is built from 15 residues. The V end lost 1 base, the J end lost 10 bases, and 19 bases lay between the germline ends. The germline V gene encodes CDR1 SGHTA and CDR2 FQGNSA. CDR3 region: CASSLGTRWGGRAFF. The CDR3 bases are TGTGCCAGCAGCTTAGGTACTAGGTGGGGGGGACGAGCTTTCTTT.

This chain connects TRBV19 to TRBJ1-2, with 8 nucleotides matching TRBD1. This CDR3 region has 14 residues. Trimming removed 5 bases from V and 2 bases from J; junction bases left unmatched: 4. Germline lookup yields CDR1 LNHDA and CDR2 SQIVND (reference sequence). The CDR3 protein is CASSSRTGNYGYTF. In DNA form, the CDR3 reads TGTGCCAGTAGTTCCCGGACAGGGAACTATGGCTACACCTTC.

V is TRBV27 and J is TRBJ2-2; TRBD2 is a possible D gene (5 bases). The CDR3 totals 15 residues. Trimming shortened V by 2 bases and J by 6 bases, and 13 bases separated the two germline ends. The germline V gene encodes CDR1 MNHEY and CDR2 SMNVEV (reference sequence). The DNA for the CDR3 is TGTGCCAGCAGTTTAGCCTCTGAGGGTCCCGGGGAGCTGTTTTTT. Its translation is CASSLASEGPGELFF.

The CDR3 nucleotides read TGCGCCAGCAGCTTGCGGACTCAAACCTACAATGAGCAGTTCTTC. As protein: CASSLRTQTYNEQFF. This chain connects TRBV5-1 to TRBJ2-1; D perhaps matches TRBD2 (5 bases). The germline V and J ends were trimmed by 1 base and 2 bases, with 10 bases remaining between them. Germline CDR1 SGHRS, CDR2 YFSETQ. This CDR3 has 15 residues.

The chain couples TRBV15 to TRBJ2-3; no reliable D call. Germline CDR1 reads LNHNV; CDR2 reads YYDKDF (reference sequence). This CDR3 is built from 15 residues. The germline V and J ends were trimmed by 3 bases and 3 bases, with 13 bases remaining between them. CDR3 nucleotide sequence: TGTGCCACCAGCAGTAGCCTACAAGAAACAGATACGCAGTATTTT. Translated, it gives CATSSSLQETDTQYF.

V is TRBV4-2 and J is TRBJ2-5, with 11 bases aligning to TRBD1. The CDR3 extends over 16 amino acids. V was clipped by 0 bases and J by 3 bases; unmatched bases: 3. Looked up from germline, CDR1 is LGHNA and CDR2 is YNFKEQ. In nucleotides, the CDR3 is TGTGCCAGCAGCCAAGACCAGGGACAGGGGGAAGAGACCCAGTACTTC. As protein: CASSQDQGQGEETQYF.

This clone has a single count. The chain joins TRBV6-5 to TRBJ1-1; D gene uncertain. V gave up 5 bases and J gave up 1 base, with 14 bases separating them. The CDR3 runs to 15 residues. CDR1 and CDR2 from the germline V gene are MNHEY and SVGAGI. The CDR3 bases are TGTGCCAGCAGTCGAGACCGGGTGGGGAACACTGAAGCTTTCTTT. Encoded protein: CASSRDRVGNTEAFF.

In its sample, this clone was seen a few times. The chain combines TRBV27 with TRBJ1-1, with D unresolved. CDR1 and CDR2 (germline): MNHEY, SMNVEV (reference sequence). V lost 2 bases to trimming and J lost 2 bases, with 15 bases between them. This CDR3 comprises 16 residues. CDR3 in amino acids: CASSLLGYNTNTEAFF. In DNA, the CDR3 is TGTGCCAGCAGTTTACTCGGGTACAATACCAACACTGAAGCTTTCTTT.

V gene TRBV2 combines with J gene TRBJ2-2; no clear D. The germline V gene encodes CDR1 SNHLY and CDR2 FYNNEI. This CDR3 contains 15 residues. Deletions cut 6 bases from V and 0 bases from J, with 11 bases between. In DNA, the CDR3 is TGTGCCAGCAGCGATGCCTACCCGAACACCGGGGAGCTGTTTTTT. Amino acids: CASSDAYPNTGELFF.

The V gene is TRBV9, the J gene TRBJ2-7; D perhaps matches TRBD2 (5 bases). The CDR3 runs to 14 residues. Per germline, CDR1 SGDLS and CDR2 YYNGEE. V lost 3 bases and J lost 7, with 17 bases in between. In DNA form, the CDR3 reads TGTGCCAGCAGCGCGGGCCTTGCATCGGGGGAGCAGTACTTC. Translated: CASSAGLASGEQYF.

The chain employs TRBV5-1 and TRBJ2-3; 11 bases map to TRBD2. The germline gives CDR1 SGHRS, CDR2 YFSETQ. The CDR3 covers 15 residues. V was clipped by 6 bases and J by 4 bases; unmatched bases: 7. The CDR3 DNA sequence: TGCGCCAGCACAACTAGCGGGAGTTTTTCAGATACGCAGTATTTT. Protein product: CASTTSGSFSDTQYF.

The genes are TRBV19 and TRBJ2-5, with 13 bases that match TRBD2. V was clipped by 3 bases and J by 4 bases; unmatched bases: 11. The CDR3 runs to 18 residues. CDR1 is LNHDA and CDR2 is SQIVND in the germline V gene (reference sequence). CDR3 loop: CASSIPRLAGGRAETQYF. The CDR3 DNA reads as TGTGCCAGTAGTATCCCCAGACTAGCGGGAGGTAGGGCAGAGACCCAGTACTTC.